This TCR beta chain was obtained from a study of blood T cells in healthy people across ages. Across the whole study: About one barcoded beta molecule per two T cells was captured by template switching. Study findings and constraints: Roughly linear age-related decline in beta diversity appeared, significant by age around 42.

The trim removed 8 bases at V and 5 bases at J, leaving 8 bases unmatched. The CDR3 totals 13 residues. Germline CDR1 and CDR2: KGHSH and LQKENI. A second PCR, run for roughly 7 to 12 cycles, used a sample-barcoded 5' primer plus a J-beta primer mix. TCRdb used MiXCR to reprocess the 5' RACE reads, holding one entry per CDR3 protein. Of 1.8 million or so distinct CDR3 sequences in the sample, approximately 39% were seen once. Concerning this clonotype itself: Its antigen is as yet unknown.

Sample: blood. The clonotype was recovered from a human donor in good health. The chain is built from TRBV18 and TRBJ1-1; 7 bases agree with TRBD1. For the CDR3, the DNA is TGTGCCAGCGCCCAACAGGGGCTGACTGAAGCTTTCTTT. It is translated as CASAQQGLTEAFF.